The 10 T cell receptor beta chains below all came from one sample that was sequenced in a study of CD8+ T cells in alopecia areata. Reverse transcribed after extraction, RNA yielded cDNA as the sequencing template. The method was immunoSEQ multiplex PCR; TCRdb's version includes in-frame clones alone and lacks a portion of them. Of 150,000 to 200,000 clones in the sample, around 60% are singletons; the top ten hold about 15%. The sequencing used CD4+ T cells sorted from blood, collected at week 0. The receptor set was obtained from a human donor with alopecia areata.

The genes are TRBV19 and TRBJ2-5, with 7 bases lining up with TRBD2. The CDR3 runs 14 residues. The junction had 3 bases not matched to a gene; V was cut back by 5 bases and J by 0 bases. Looked up from germline, CDR1 is LNHDA and CDR2 is SQIVND (reference sequence). The CDR3: CASSPRGYQETQYF. DNA for the CDR3: TGTGCCAGTAGTCCGCGGGGGTACCAAGAGACCCAGTACTTC.

CDR3 loop: CASSYKAGGSADTQYF. CDR3 DNA: TGTGCCAGCAGTTACAAGGCGGGGGGATCCGCAGATACGCAGTATTTT. The chain uses TRBV6-5 and TRBJ2-3, with TRBD2 matching over 8 bases. CDR3 length: 16 amino acids. Losses at the gene ends were 2 bases for V and 4 bases for J; bases not matched to a gene: 8. Germline lookup yields CDR1 MNHEY and CDR2 SVGAGI.

The J gene is TRBJ1-5, the V gene TRBV18; D remains unclear. This CDR3 is 12 amino acids long. V gave up 6 bases and J gave up 6 bases, with 9 bases separating them. The germline V gene encodes CDR1 KGHSH and CDR2 LQKENI. The CDR3 DNA is TGTGCCAGCTCGCATAGGGCTCAGCCCCAGCATTTT. It is translated as CASSHRAQPQHF.

The V call is TRBV6-5, the J call TRBJ1-2; D remains ambiguous. The ends were cut back, 6 bases at V and 4 bases at J, with 12 bases in the middle. The CDR3 contains 13 residues. Germline CDR1 reads MNHEY; CDR2 reads SVGAGI. The CDR3 DNA reads as TGTGCCAGCAGCCTGAAAGCCGGCTATGGCTACACCTTC. It is translated as CASSLKAGYGYTF.

This chain uses TRBV30 with TRBJ1-4, with D unclear. The ends were cut back, 1 base at V and 7 bases at J, with 10 bases in the middle. The length of the CDR3 is 13 residues. CDR1 is GTSNPN and CDR2 is SVGIG in the germline V gene (reference sequence). CDR3 nucleotides: TGTGCCTGGAGTGAAAGGTTAGGTGAAAAACTGTTTTTT. Amino acid sequence: CAWSERLGEKLFF.

This clone occurred once. The rearrangement joins TRBV7-2 to TRBJ2-1; TRBD1 matches 7 bases. The CDR3 runs to 13 residues. The germline CDR1 and CDR2 sequences are SGHTA and FQGNSA. Trimming at V came to 5 bases and at J to 10 bases, leaving 8 bases not matched to a gene. CDR3 loop: CASSSVQGKEQFF. The DNA of the CDR3 is TGTGCCAGCAGCAGCGTACAGGGGAAAGAGCAGTTCTTC. Using reference TRBV7-2 and TRBJ2-1 for the parts outside the CDR3, the full variable domain is GAGVSQSPSNKVTEKGKDVELRCDPISGHTALYWYRQSLGQGLEFLIYFQGNSAPDKSGLPSDRFSAERTGGSVSTLTIQRTQQEDSAVYLCASSSVQGKEQFFGPGTRLTVL.

CDR3 nucleotides: TGTGCCAGCAGGGCCGGGACAGGTAACTACGAGCAGTACTTC. Its translation: CASRAGTGNYEQYF. The J gene is TRBJ2-7, the V gene TRBV7-9; TRBD1 agrees at 8 bases. The germline V gene has CDR1 SEHNR and CDR2 FQNEAQ (reference sequence). V lost 6 bases, J lost 3 bases, and 7 bases stayed unmatched. The CDR3 length is 14 residues.

Only a few counts were recorded for this clone. The chain is built from TRBV7-9 and TRBJ2-1, with D possibly matching TRBD2 (5 bases). The CDR3 has 14 amino acids. Germline CDR1 reads SEHNR; CDR2 reads FQNEAQ (reference sequence). Deletions cut 3 bases from V and 2 bases from J, with 8 bases between. CDR3 in amino acids: CASSLSGPYNEQFF. DNA for the CDR3: TGTGCCAGCAGCTTGAGCGGTCCCTACAATGAGCAGTTCTTC.

This chain links TRBV19 with TRBJ2-7; D assignment may be TRBD1 or TRBD2 (5 bases each). V lost 3 bases and J 3 bases, leaving 9 bases between the germline ends. The CDR3 totals 13 residues. Germline CDR1 is LNHDA and CDR2 is SQIVND (reference sequence). CDR3 bases: TGTGCCAGTAGTATCAGGGACGGCTACGAGCAGTACTTC. Residues: CASSIRDGYEQYF.

The chain combines TRBV4-1 with TRBJ1-2; D gene unclear. The CDR3 is 12 amino acids. The V gene lost 3 bases and the J gene lost 5 bases, with 7 bases spanning the gap. Germline V gene sequence: CDR1 MGHRA, CDR2 YSYEKL. The CDR3: CASSQRLYGYTF. The CDR3 DNA reads TGCGCCAGCAGCCAGAGGCTTTATGGCTACACCTTC.